The 30 T cell receptor beta chains below were found in one sample sequenced in a study of T cells in Graves' hyperthyroidism and ophthalmopathy. Amplified regions were TCR beta CDR3 sequences from RNA transcripts. Carried out on the TCR CDR3, a first-round RT-PCR used the HTBI primer set. TCRdb reanalysed the multiplex PCR reads using MiXCR and keeps one entry per CDR3 protein. Among hundreds of thousands of distinct CDR3 sequences listed, around 24% were seen once. The sample consisted of blood. Receptors were obtained from a woman in her 30s with Graves' ophthalmopathy.

The chain is built from TRBV10-3 and TRBJ2-2, with TRBD2 identical over 9 bases. The CDR3 length is 17 residues. Germline V gene data show CDR1 as ENHRY and CDR2 as SYGVKD. V lost 3 bases, J lost 4 bases, and 9 bases stayed unmatched. The CDR3 DNA reads TGTGCCATCAGTGACCCCAAGCGGGGGGAAAGCACCGGGGAGCTGTTTTTT. Translation: CAISDPKRGESTGELFF.

This clonotype has a count of ten or more. The genes are TRBV4-2 and TRBJ1-1; TRBD1 might be the D (5 bases). Looked up from germline, CDR1 is LGHNA and CDR2 is YNFKEQ. V lost 4 bases and J lost 1, with 16 bases in between. The CDR3 has 16 amino acids. The chain's CDR3 is CASSPKGRVRNTEAFF. For the CDR3, the DNA is TGTGCCAGCAGCCCCAAGGGGAGGGTGAGGAACACTGAAGCTTTCTTT.

This clonotype was counted ten times or more. V gene TRBV20-1 combines with J gene TRBJ1-1, with a weak D call TRBD1 (5 bases). From germline, CDR1 is DFQATT and CDR2 SNEGSKA (reference sequence). The CDR3 contains 11 residues. V was shortened by 4 bases and J by 11 bases, with 14 bases between the two germline ends. The CDR3 sequence: CSAIRDEEAFF. The CDR3 region has the DNA TGCAGTGCTATCCGGGACGAAGAGGCTTTCTTT.

The CDR3 region has the DNA TGTGCCTGGAGCGCGGGAGGGAGCATGAGTGGCTACACCTTC. Translation gives CAWSAGGSMSGYTF. The chain joins TRBV30 to TRBJ1-2; no clear D. The CDR3 spans 14 residues. Germline V gives CDR1 GTSNPN, CDR2 SVGIG (reference sequence). V lost 3 bases, J lost 7 bases, and 18 bases lay in between.

This clonotype was counted a single time. The genes are TRBV5-1 and TRBJ1-2; D is undetermined. This CDR3 is built from 13 residues. CDR1 is SGHRS and CDR2 is YFSETQ in the germline V gene. V was cut by 4 bases and J by 2 bases, with 9 bases left in between. The CDR3 DNA follows: TGCGCCAGCAGCACATCAGGAAACTATGGCTACACCTTC. Residues: CASSTSGNYGYTF.

Note on this clonotype: A junction end diverges from the germline sequence, so it may reflect a read error. J is TRBJ2-7 and V is TRBV20-1; the match to TRBD1 covers 8 bases. Per germline, CDR1 DFQATT and CDR2 SNEGSKA (reference sequence). The CDR3 has 15 amino acids. CDR3 sequence reads: CSARNGQGLSHEQYF. The DNA of the CDR3 is TGCAGTGCTAGAAATGGACAGGGACTCTCCCACGAGCAGTACTTC.

This chain joins TRBV11-2 and TRBJ2-7, with D uncertain. The germline gives CDR1 SGHAT, CDR2 FQNNGV. Trimming removed 5 bases at V and 6 bases at J, with 14 bases between. There are 13 residues in the CDR3. The DNA for the CDR3 is TGTGCCAGCAGCCCTCTACGCTCCGGCGAGCAGTACTTC. It specifies CASSPLRSGEQYF.

This clonotype has a count of ten or more. The CDR3 spells CASSLGGARNQPQHF. The CDR3 nucleotides read TGCGCCAGCAGCTTGGGGGGCGCTCGCAATCAGCCCCAGCATTTT. The rearrangement joins TRBV5-1 to TRBJ1-5; D might be TRBD1 (5 bases). The length of the CDR3 is 15 residues. Trimming took off 0 bases at V and 2 bases at J, with 9 bases between the two ends. CDR1 is SGHRS and CDR2 is YFSETQ in the germline V gene.

This clonotype was seen a handful of times. The gene calls are TRBV28 and TRBJ2-2; perhaps TRBD2 as D (5 bases). Germline V gene data show CDR1 as MDHEN and CDR2 as SYDVKM. This CDR3 has 15 residues. With 2 bases removed from V and 4 bases from J, the gap between germline ends came to 11 bases. The CDR3 bases are TGTGCCAGCAGTTTAGGTAGCGACGTCACCGGGGAGCTGTTTTTT. It yields the protein CASSLGSDVTGELFF.

The chain employs TRBV12-3 or TRBV12-4 and TRBJ2-5, with D perhaps TRBD1 or TRBD2 (6 bases each). The germline V and J ends were trimmed by 5 bases and 5 bases, with 18 bases remaining between them. The CDR3 covers 15 residues. CDR3 bases: TGTGCCAGCAGTGTCACCGGGGGCGCAGCGGAGACCCAGTACTTC. It encodes CASSVTGGAAETQYF.

This clonotype has just a few counts. The V call is TRBV15, the J call TRBJ2-5; 10 positions match TRBD2. The J segment lost 4 bases and the V segment lost 0 bases, leaving 5 bases of the junction unmatched. The CDR3 runs to 16 residues. CDR1 LNHNV and CDR2 YYDKDF come from the germline V gene (reference sequence). The CDR3 region has the DNA TGTGCCACCAGCAGAGATCTCCTAGCGGGAGCAGAGACCCAGTACTTC. Its translation is CATSRDLLAGAETQYF. Drawing the rest from reference TRBV15 and TRBJ2-5, the complete variable domain is DAMVIQNPRYQVTQFGKPVTLSCSQTLNHNVMYWYQQKSSQAPKLLFHYYDKDFNNEADTPDNFQSRRPNTSFCFLDIRSPGLGDTAMYLCATSRDLLAGAETQYFGPGTRLLVL.

This clonotype appeared many times. The chain is built from TRBV3-1 and TRBJ2-7; D perhaps matches TRBD1 (6 bases). The germline gives CDR1 LGHDT, CDR2 YNNKEL (reference sequence). CDR3 length: 13 residues. V was clipped by 4 bases and J by 5 bases, with 12 bases between them. The CDR3 spells CASSPSGVDEQYF. CDR3 DNA: TGTGCCAGCAGCCCGTCAGGGGTGGACGAGCAGTACTTC.

This clonotype was recorded at least ten times. Germline and junction disagree at one end, which may indicate a read error. This rearrangement joins TRBV7-2 to TRBJ2-5; TRBD2 matches 15 bases. Germline CDR1 SGHTA, CDR2 FQGNSA. CDR3 size: 15 residues. The CDR3: CASSTRTSGGETRYF. Written as DNA, the CDR3 is TGTGCCAGCAGCACTAGGACTAGCGGGGGGGAGACCCGGTACTTC.

There are many counts of this clonotype. The chain uses TRBV20-1 and TRBJ2-5; weak D call: TRBD1 (5 bases). The CDR3 loop spans 13 amino acids. V was clipped by 6 bases and J by 0 bases, with 11 bases between them. The germline V gene has CDR1 DFQATT and CDR2 SNEGSKA (reference sequence). Written as DNA, the CDR3 is TGCAGTGCCGGCAGGGATAACCAAGAGACCCAGTACTTC. Translation: CSAGRDNQETQYF.

This clonotype was seen ten or more times. The chain joins TRBV20-1 to TRBJ2-7; no reliable D call. The CDR3 runs 14 residues. Germline lookup yields CDR1 DFQATT and CDR2 SNEGSKA (reference sequence). V dropped 0 bases and J dropped 2 bases, with 11 bases sitting between them. The CDR3 sequence is CSARDRGGTYEQYF. CDR3 nucleotides: TGCAGTGCTAGAGATCGTGGTGGGACCTACGAGCAGTACTTC.

This clonotype appeared many times. The chain links TRBV12-3 or TRBV12-4 to TRBJ1-2, with unresolved D. V lost 3 bases and J lost 8, with 16 bases in between. This CDR3 region has 14 residues. The CDR3 sequence: CASSFSTGGYGYTF. The CDR3, as DNA: TGTGCCAGCAGTTTCTCCACGGGAGGCTACGGCTACACCTTC.

Remarks on this clonotype: The CDR3 ends on some other residue instead of the conserved phenylalanine or tryptophan, so this is likely a read error. The chain is built from TRBV6-5 and TRBJ1-2; D gene unclear. CDR1 MNHEY and CDR2 SVGAGI come from the germline V gene. Trimming pared 0 bases from V and 1 base from J, leaving 12 bases between. The CDR3 runs to 16 residues. This CDR3 reads CASSYSSLGSNYGYTL. CDR3 DNA: TGTGCCAGCAGTTACTCGAGCCTAGGGAGTAACTATGGCTACACCCTC.

This clonotype was found a few times. The rearrangement links TRBV28 to TRBJ2-5; 8 bases match TRBD2. The CDR3 extends over 13 amino acids. The germline CDR1 and CDR2 sequences are MDHEN and SYDVKM. Germline trimming cut 8 bases from V and 1 base from J; bases unmatched to any gene: 3. This CDR3 reads CASAGGGQETQYF. CDR3 in DNA: TGTGCCAGCGCCGGGGGGGGCCAAGAGACCCAGTACTTC.

Only a few counts were recorded for this clonotype. This sequence joins TRBV5-1 and TRBJ2-7; 9 positions agree with TRBD2. In germline, CDR1 is SGHRS, CDR2 YFSETQ. Trimming at V came to 5 bases and at J to 4 bases, leaving 7 bases not matched to a gene. The CDR3 loop spans 14 amino acids. CDR3 in DNA: TGCGCCAGCAGTCGGGAACTAGCGGGTTACGAGCAGTACTTC. It yields the protein CASSRELAGYEQYF. Full variable domain (missing parts from reference TRBV5-1 and TRBJ2-7): KAGVTQTPRYLIKTRGQQVTLSCSPISGHRSVSWYQQTPGQGLQFLFEYFSETQRNKGNFPGRFSGRQFSNSRSEMNVSTLELGDSALYLCASSRELAGYEQYFGPGTRLTVT.

This clonotype was recorded many times. This sequence joins TRBV29-1 and TRBJ1-2; D possibly corresponds to TRBD1 (5 bases). The V end lost 3 bases, the J end lost 3 bases, and 20 bases lay between the germline ends. Germline assignment: CDR1 SQVTM and CDR2 ANQGSEA. The CDR3 consists of 16 residues. This CDR3 is CSVDGGFWDGHYGYTF. In DNA form, the CDR3 reads TGCAGCGTTGACGGTGGTTTTTGGGACGGACACTATGGCTACACCTTC.

Here the CDR3 reads CASSLGGLDGTYEQYF. CDR3 coding DNA: TGTGCCAGCAGTTTAGGGGGACTAGACGGCACCTACGAGCAGTACTTC. V is TRBV12-3 or TRBV12-4 and J is TRBJ2-7; 8 bases match TRBD2. Germline trimming cut 1 base from V and 2 bases from J; bases unmatched to any gene: 7. The CDR3 runs to 16 residues.

This clonotype has at least ten counts. The chain uses TRBV25-1 and TRBJ2-7; no definite D call. The CDR3 has 13 residues. Germline CDR1 reads MGHDK; CDR2 reads SYGVNS. V was pared by 9 bases and J by 4 bases, with 16 bases between. The CDR3 DNA reads TGTGCCAGTGCTTCGGACCCTAGATACGAGCAGTACTTC. Amino acids: CASASDPRYEQYF.

Ten or more counts support this clonotype. This chain connects TRBV6-2 or TRBV6-3 to TRBJ2-7; D is perhaps TRBD1 (6 bases). CDR1 and CDR2 (germline): MNHEY, SVGEGT. V was cut by 6 bases and J by 6 bases, with 21 bases left in between. The CDR3 runs 15 residues. The CDR3 protein is CASSRLNRDRLEQYF. CDR3 DNA: TGTGCCAGCAGCCGATTAAACAGGGACCGTCTCGAGCAGTACTTC.

At least ten counts were recorded for this clonotype. The genes are TRBV20-1 and TRBJ2-7; perhaps TRBD2 as D (5 bases). CDR3 length: 12 amino acids. The germline V gene has CDR1 DFQATT and CDR2 SNEGSKA (reference sequence). Trimming removed 6 bases at V and 3 bases at J, with 12 bases between. The CDR3 loop reads CSAPDYLYEQYF. The CDR3 DNA is TGCAGTGCCCCAGACTATCTCTACGAGCAGTACTTC.

The chain is built from TRBV6-5 and TRBJ2-2; D unresolved. CDR3 length equals 14 residues. Trimming took 2 bases from V and 7 from J, leaving 11 bases between them. Per germline, CDR1 MNHEY and CDR2 SVGAGI. In DNA, the CDR3 is TGTGCCAGCAGTTACAAGGGATGGGGCGGGGAGCTGTTTTTT. Translation: CASSYKGWGGELFF.

On this clonotype: Just one base apart from a much larger clone, this may be a read error. This rearrangement joins TRBV6-1 to TRBJ2-7; unclear D gene. Germline CDR1 MNHNS, CDR2 SASEGT. The CDR3 totals 12 residues. The CDR3 DNA is TGTGCCAGCAGTGACCCTCCGTACGAGCAGTGCTTC. Translation: CASSDPPYEQCF.

This clonotype appeared once. The gene calls are TRBV6-2 or TRBV6-3 and TRBJ1-2, with a tentative D call TRBD1 (6 bases). Germline V gene data show CDR1 as MNHEY and CDR2 as SVGEGT. This CDR3 has 15 residues. The V end lost 5 bases, the J end lost 4 bases, and 17 bases lay between the germline ends. CDR3 protein: CASSHPGAASYGYTF. CDR3 bases: TGTGCCAGCAGTCACCCGGGGGCCGCCAGCTATGGCTACACCTTC.

J is TRBJ2-7 and V is TRBV4-2, with D perhaps matching TRBD1 (5 bases). The CDR3 loop spans 15 amino acids. Trimming stripped 3 bases from V and 3 bases from J, with 15 bases between. Germline V gene data show CDR1 as LGHNA and CDR2 as YNFKEQ. The CDR3 nucleotides are TGTGCCAGCAGCCAGAGCGCAGGGTCGAGCTACGAGCAGTACTTC. Its protein product is CASSQSAGSSYEQYF.

This clonotype appeared many times. V and J are TRBV5-1 and TRBJ2-7, with TRBD1 identical over 7 bases. J gave up 4 bases and V 5 bases, and 9 bases lay outside the gene matches. From germline, CDR1 is SGHRS and CDR2 YFSETQ. The CDR3 has 14 residues. In nucleotides, the CDR3 is TGCGCCAGCAGGGTCCGGACAGGCCCATACGAGCAGTACTTC. Protein sequence: CASRVRTGPYEQYF.

This clonotype was recorded at least ten times. The chain uses TRBV29-1 and TRBJ2-7; 9 bases agree with TRBD2. The germline V gene encodes CDR1 SQVTM and CDR2 ANQGSEA. The CDR3 length is 14 residues. J was trimmed by 0 bases and V by 5 bases; bases with no gene match: 5. The CDR3 region has the DNA TGCAGCGTTCTTCTAGCGGGGAGCTCCTACGAGCAGTACTTC. Its translation: CSVLLAGSSYEQYF.